Sequencing of this TCR beta chain was carried out in a study of graft-versus-host responses after intestinal transplantation. Background on the study: All recipients were transplanted with multivisceral, liver-intestinal, or isolated intestinal grafts. Uniformly, recipients were administered anti-thymocyte globulin induction with subsequent tacrolimus and steroids for around 3 years.

Comment on this clone: The antigen remains unidentified.

Findings of the study overall: GvH clones occurred in recipient marrow; some first appeared in ileum or blood. Subjects displaying graft-donor T cell macrochimerism possessed elevated graft-versus-host to host-versus-graft clonal ratios inside allografts.

Some clones are missing from TCRdb's copy, which holds only in-frame ones; the method was immunoSEQ multiplex PCR. The repertoire holds about 110,000 clones, with over 85% as singletons. This clonotype was sampled from a human donor who received an intestinal transplant. The specimen was unstimulated CD8+ T cells sorted from spleen or lymph node cells, collected before intestinal transplant.

This CDR3 is CASSFPPGLAGGPDLFLAKNIQYF. In DNA, the CDR3 is TGTGCCAGTAGTTTCCCTCCGGGACTAGCGGGAGGGCCGGACCTGTTTCTAGCCAAAAACATTCAGTACTTC. This rearrangement joins TRBV19 to TRBJ2-4; 16 bases align to TRBD2. The V gene end was trimmed by 5 bases and the J gene end by 0 bases; junction bases not matched to a gene: 22. Germline lookup yields CDR1 LNHDA and CDR2 SQIVND (reference sequence). This CDR3 is built from 24 residues. Using reference TRBV19 and TRBJ2-4 for the parts outside the CDR3, the full variable domain is DGGITQSPKYLFRKEGQNVTLSCEQNLNHDAMYWYRQDPGQGLRLIYYSQIVNDFQKGDIAEGYSVSREKKESFPLTVTSAQKNPTAFYLCASSFPPGLAGGPDLFLAKNIQYFGAGTRLSVL.